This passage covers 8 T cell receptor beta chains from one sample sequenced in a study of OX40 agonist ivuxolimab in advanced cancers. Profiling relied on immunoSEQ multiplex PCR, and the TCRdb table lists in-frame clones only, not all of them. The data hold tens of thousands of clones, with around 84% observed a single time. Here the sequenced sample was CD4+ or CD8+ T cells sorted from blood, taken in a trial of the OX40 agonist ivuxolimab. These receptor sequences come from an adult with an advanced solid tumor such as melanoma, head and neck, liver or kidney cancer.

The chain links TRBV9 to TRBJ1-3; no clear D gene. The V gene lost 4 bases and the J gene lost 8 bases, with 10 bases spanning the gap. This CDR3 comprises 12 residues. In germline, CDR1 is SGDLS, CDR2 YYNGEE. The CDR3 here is CASSPSGDTIYF. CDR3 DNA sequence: TGTGCCAGCAGCCCGAGTGGGGACACCATATATTTT.

Written as DNA, the CDR3 is TGTGCCAGCAGCTTAGAGCAGGGCGGGATCTTCGAGCAGTTCTTC. Translated, it gives CASSLEQGGIFEQFF. The chain combines TRBV7-8 with TRBJ2-1; possibly TRBD2 for D (6 bases). V shed 1 base and J shed 10 bases, with 17 bases lying between them. CDR1 and CDR2 from the germline V gene are SGHVS and FQNEAQ. The CDR3 has 15 residues.

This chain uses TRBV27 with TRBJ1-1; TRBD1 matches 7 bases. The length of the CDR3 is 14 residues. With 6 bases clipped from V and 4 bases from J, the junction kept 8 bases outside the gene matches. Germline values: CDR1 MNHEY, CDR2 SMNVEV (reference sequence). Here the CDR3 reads CASRTGILGTEAFF. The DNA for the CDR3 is TGTGCCAGCAGGACAGGGATCCTCGGCACTGAAGCTTTCTTT.

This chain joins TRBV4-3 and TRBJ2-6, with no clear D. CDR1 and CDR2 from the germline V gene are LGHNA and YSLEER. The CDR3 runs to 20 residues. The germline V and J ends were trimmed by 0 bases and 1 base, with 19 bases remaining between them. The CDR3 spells CASSQDRTIKGFSGANVLTF. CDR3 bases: TGCGCCAGCAGCCAAGACCGCACGATAAAAGGGTTTTCTGGGGCCAACGTCCTGACTTTC.

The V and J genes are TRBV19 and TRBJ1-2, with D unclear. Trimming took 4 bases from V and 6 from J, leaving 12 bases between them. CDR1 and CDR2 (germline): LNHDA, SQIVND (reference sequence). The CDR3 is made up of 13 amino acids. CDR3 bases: TGTGCCAGTAGTAGGACTCTTCGCGATGGCTACACCTTC. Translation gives CASSRTLRDGYTF.

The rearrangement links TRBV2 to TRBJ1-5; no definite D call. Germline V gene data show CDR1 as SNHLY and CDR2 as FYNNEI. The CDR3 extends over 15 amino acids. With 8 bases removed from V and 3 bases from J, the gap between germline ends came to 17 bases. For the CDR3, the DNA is TGTGCCAGCGTTCCTGAATTTCGTATCAATCAGCCCCAGCATTTT. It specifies CASVPEFRINQPQHF.

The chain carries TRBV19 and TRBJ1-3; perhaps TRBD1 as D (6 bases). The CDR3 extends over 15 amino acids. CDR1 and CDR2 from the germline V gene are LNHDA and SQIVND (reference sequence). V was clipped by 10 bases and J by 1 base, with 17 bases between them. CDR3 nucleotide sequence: TGTGCCACCCAACCTCGGCAGGGGTCTGGAAACACCATATATTTT. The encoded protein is CATQPRQGSGNTIYF. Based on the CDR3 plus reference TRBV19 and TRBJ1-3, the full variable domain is DGGITQSPKYLFRKEGQNVTLSCEQNLNHDAMYWYRQDPGQGLRLIYYSQIVNDFQKGDIAEGYSVSREKKESFPLTVTSAQKNPTAFYLCATQPRQGSGNTIYFGEGSWLTVV.

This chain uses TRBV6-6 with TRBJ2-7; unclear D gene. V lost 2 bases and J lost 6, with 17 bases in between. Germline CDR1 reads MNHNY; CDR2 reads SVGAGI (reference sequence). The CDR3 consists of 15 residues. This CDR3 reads CASSYTEPDRREQYF. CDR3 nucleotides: TGTGCCAGCAGTTACACAGAGCCGGACCGCCGCGAGCAGTACTTC.